This TCR beta chain was obtained from a study of OX40 agonist ivuxolimab in advanced cancers. Study context: Prior anti-PD-1, anti-PD-L1 or anti-CTLA-4 therapy did not bar entry, and roughly 40% had some. Study-level findings and limits: Patients who responded partially at 0.1-3.0 mg/kg showed clonal expansion ranking among the lowest.

This clone was seen only once. Its target is unknown. Germline V lookup: CDR1 LNHNV, CDR2 YYDKDF (reference sequence). The CDR3 is 15 amino acids. V lost 2 bases and J lost 2; bases outside the gene matches: 4. TCRdb keeps only in-frame clones here, not all; method: immunoSEQ multiplex PCR. The sample contains 50,000 to 75,000 clones, roughly nine tenths of which appear only once. This receptor was taken from an adult with an advanced solid tumor such as melanoma, head and neck, liver or kidney cancer. The V and J genes are TRBV15 and TRBJ2-5; 8 bases map to TRBD1. The source material was CD4+ or CD8+ T cells sorted from blood, sampled in a trial of the OX40 agonist ivuxolimab. CDR3 in DNA: TGTGCCACCAGCAGAAACAGGGGGTGGCAAGAGACCCAGTACTTC. Its protein product is CATSRNRGWQETQYF.